Listed below are T cell receptor beta chains from one sample, sequenced in a study of OX40 agonist ivuxolimab in advanced cancers. Sequenced by immunoSEQ multiplex PCR; TCRdb stores in-frame clones only, minus some. The sample carries around 70,000 clones, roughly 88% recorded once. The sample was CD4+ or CD8+ T cells sorted from blood, taken in a trial of the OX40 agonist ivuxolimab. Source of these receptors: an adult with an advanced solid tumor such as melanoma, head and neck, liver or kidney cancer. CDR3s include the opening cysteine and the closing phenylalanine or tryptophan. A D gene is named only where the DNA matches it firmly. Size is stated for part of the rows, as once, few or many counts, or as a class when the clone is expanded.

>TRBJ1-5|-|TRBV28|-
CASRTLRGRGNQPQHF
TGTGCCAGCAGAACCCTACGGGGGCGAGGCAATCAGCCCCAGCATTTT
>TRBJ1-2|-|TRBV9|-
CASSLDPDRNYGYTF
TGTGCCAGCAGCCTAGATCCAGATAGAAACTATGGCTACACCTTC
>TRBJ2-7|-|TRBV7-8|-
CASSLTSAYEQYF
TGTGCCAGCAGCTTGACAAGCGCGTACGAGCAGTACTTC
>TRBJ1-1|-|TRBV18|-
CASSRGGQPNTEAFF
TGTGCCAGCTCTCGAGGAGGACAGCCGAACACTGAAGCTTTCTTT
>TRBJ1-2|-|TRBV5-1|TRBD1
CASSPGTGESGYTF
TGCGCCAGCAGCCCGGGGACAGGGGAAAGTGGCTACACCTTC
>TRBJ1-5|-|TRBV28|-
CASMGEGGQPQHF
TGTGCCAGCATGGGGGAAGGGGGTCAGCCCCAGCATTTT
>TRBJ2-5|-|TRBV23-1|TRBD2
CASSGGGNETQYF
TGCGCCAGTTCGGGGGGGGGCAACGAGACCCAGTACTTC
>TRBJ2-7|-|TRBV10-3|TRBD1
CATHSTGGFEQYF
TGTGCCACCCACTCGACAGGGGGATTCGAGCAGTACTTC
>TRBJ2-3|-|TRBV18|-
CASSPRQPTDTQYF
TGTGCCAGCTCACCGAGACAGCCCACAGATACGCAGTATTTT
>TRBJ2-7|-|TRBV19|TRBD1
CASSSRSGTAYAGPRSYEQYF
TGTGCCAGTAGTAGTCGCAGTGGGACAGCTTACGCCGGTCCGCGCTCCTACGAGCAGTACTTC
>TRBJ2-1|-|TRBV6-9|-
CASTFSGGRGNEQFF
TGTGCCAGCACCTTCTCTGGAGGGAGAGGGAATGAGCAGTTCTTC
>TRBJ2-7|-|TRBV5-1|TRBD1
CASSSQGQGANEQYF
TGCGCCAGCAGTTCTCAAGGACAGGGGGCGAACGAGCAGTACTTC
>TRBJ2-2|-|TRBV5-1|TRBD2
CASSFLAGGTGELFF
TGCGCCAGCAGCTTTCTAGCGGGAGGTACCGGGGAGCTGTTTTTT
>TRBJ2-5|-|TRBV18|-
CASSLYRDFEGETQYF
TGTGCCAGCTCACTATACCGGGACTTCGAGGGGGAGACCCAGTACTTC
>TRBJ2-2|-|TRBV7-3|TRBD1
CASSTSGTGGAGELFF
TGTGCCAGCAGCACATCCGGGACAGGGGGTGCCGGGGAGCTGTTTTTT
>TRBJ1-1|-|TRBV28|-
CASSFGVYTEAFF
TGTGCCAGCAGTTTCGGGGTATACACTGAAGCTTTCTTT
>TRBJ1-2|-|TRBV28|-
CASSLMGDYTF
TGTGCCAGCAGTTTAATGGGGGACTACACCTTC
>TRBJ2-7|-|TRBV19|TRBD2
CASSIRTGTSGPYEQYF
TGTGCCAGTAGTATCAGGACTGGGACTAGCGGACCCTACGAGCAGTACTTC
>TRBJ2-5|few|TRBV7-9|TRBD2
CASSLERELRSQETQYF
TGTGCCAGCAGCTTGGAGCGGGAGTTACGGTCCCAAGAGACCCAGTACTTC
>TRBJ1-4|-|TRBV6-1|-
CASRGGGYEKLFF
TGTGCCAGCAGGGGGGGAGGGTATGAAAAACTGTTTTTT
>TRBJ2-5|-|TRBV14|TRBD1
CASSSALMTGLQTQYF
TGTGCCAGCAGCAGCGCGTTGATGACAGGGTTGCAGACCCAGTACTTC
>TRBJ2-7|few|TRBV9|TRBD1
CASSAAGQGKYEQYF
TGTGCCAGCAGCGCCGCGGGACAGGGAAAATACGAGCAGTACTTC
>TRBJ1-2|-|TRBV5-1|-
CASSFGVDYGYTF
TGCGCCAGCAGCTTCGGGGTAGACTATGGCTACACCTTC
>TRBJ2-5|-|TRBV6-1|-
CASRPLVEPETQYF
TGTGCCAGCCGACCCTTAGTGGAGCCGGAGACCCAGTACTTC
>TRBJ2-3|-|TRBV5-1|TRBD2
CASSLLAPTDTQYF
TGCGCCAGCAGCCTACTAGCGCCCACAGATACGCAGTATTTT
>TRBJ1-3|-|TRBV4-1|TRBD1
CASSDIGQASGNTIYF
TGCGCCAGCAGCGATATCGGACAGGCCTCTGGAAACACCATATATTTT
>TRBJ2-7|once|TRBV11-2|-
CASSSGRRSSYEQYF
TGTGCCAGCAGCTCGGGACGCCGGAGCTCCTACGAGCAGTACTTC